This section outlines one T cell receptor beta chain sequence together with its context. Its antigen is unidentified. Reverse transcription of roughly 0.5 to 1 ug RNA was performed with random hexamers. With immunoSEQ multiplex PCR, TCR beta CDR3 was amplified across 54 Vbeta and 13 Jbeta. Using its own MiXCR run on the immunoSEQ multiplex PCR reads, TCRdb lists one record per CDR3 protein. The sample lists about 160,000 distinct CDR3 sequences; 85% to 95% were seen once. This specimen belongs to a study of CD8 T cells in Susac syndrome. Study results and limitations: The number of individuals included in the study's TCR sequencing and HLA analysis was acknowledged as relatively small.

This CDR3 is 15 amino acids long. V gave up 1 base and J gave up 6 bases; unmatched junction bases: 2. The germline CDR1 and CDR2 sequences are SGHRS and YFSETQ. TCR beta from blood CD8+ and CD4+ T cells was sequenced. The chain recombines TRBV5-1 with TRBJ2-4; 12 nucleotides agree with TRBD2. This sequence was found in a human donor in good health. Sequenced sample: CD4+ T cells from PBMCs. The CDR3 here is CASSLTSGGSNIQYF. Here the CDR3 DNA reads TGCGCCAGCAGCTTGACTAGCGGGGGGTCAAACATTCAGTACTTC.